The 9 T cell receptor beta chains presented below share a single source sample, sequenced in a study of blood T cell repertoires in COVID-19. Sequencing used immunoSEQ multiplex PCR; TCRdb keeps in-frame clones, though not all of them. The sample contains 53,000 or so clones, roughly nine tenths of which appear only once. Sequencing was done on a sample of peripheral blood. The source of these receptors is a human donor in a cohort sampled during active COVID-19.

V usage is TRBV6-5 and J usage is TRBJ1-6, with 7 positions matching TRBD1. The CDR3 is made up of 14 amino acids. The trim removed 5 bases at V and 5 bases at J, leaving 3 bases unmatched. Germline V gives CDR1 MNHEY, CDR2 SVGAGI. The CDR3 bases are TGTGCCAGCAGTCCGGGACAGAATAATTCACCCCTCCACTTT. It translates to CASSPGQNNSPLHF.

This chain links TRBV9 with TRBJ1-1; D is undetermined. The V and J ends lost 0 bases and 0 bases respectively, with 6 bases between them. The CDR3 has 14 amino acids. CDR1 SGDLS and CDR2 YYNGEE come from the germline V gene. The DNA for the CDR3 is TGTGCCAGCAGCGTAGCGGGTCTGAACACTGAAGCTTTCTTT. It encodes CASSVAGLNTEAFF.

This rearrangement joins TRBV4-2 to TRBJ2-7, with D hard to call. Trimming removed 1 base at V and 2 bases at J, with 3 bases between. The germline gives CDR1 LGHNA, CDR2 YNFKEQ. The CDR3 spans 12 residues. CDR3 protein: CASSQGPYEQYF. The CDR3 region has the DNA TGTGCCAGCAGCCAAGGGCCCTACGAGCAGTACTTC.

The CDR3 nucleotides are TGTGCCAGCAGACCGACGACTAGCTACAATGAGCAGTTCTTC. It is translated as CASRPTTSYNEQFF. This chain joins TRBV2 and TRBJ2-1; maybe TRBD2 (6 bases). V was clipped by 6 bases and J by 3 bases, with 12 bases between them. Germline V gene data show CDR1 as SNHLY and CDR2 as FYNNEI. The CDR3 has 14 residues.

The rearrangement joins TRBV27 to TRBJ2-5, with TRBD2 matching over 9 bases. The V gene end was trimmed by 5 bases and the J gene end by 1 base; junction bases not matched to a gene: 5. This CDR3 region has 15 residues. Germline V gene data show CDR1 as MNHEY and CDR2 as SMNVEV (reference sequence). CDR3 protein: CASSQTSGSQETQYF. CDR3 bases: TGTGCCAGCAGTCAGACTAGCGGTTCCCAAGAGACCCAGTACTTC.

This rearrangement joins TRBV28 to TRBJ2-7, with D tentatively TRBD1 (6 bases). The CDR3 length is 13 residues. Germline values: CDR1 MDHEN, CDR2 SYDVKM. V lost 3 bases and J lost 3, with 9 bases in between. Written as DNA, the CDR3 is TGTGCCAGCAGTTTTACAGGGTTCTACGAGCAGTACTTC. It translates to CASSFTGFYEQYF.

The chain employs TRBV4-3 and TRBJ2-3; TRBD2 agrees at 7 bases. The germline CDR1 and CDR2 sequences are LGHNA and YSLEER. The CDR3 length is 17 residues. Trimming removed 1 base from V and 3 bases from J; junction bases left unmatched: 10. CDR3 in amino acids: CASSQGVSPGRTDTQYF. The CDR3 DNA reads as TGCGCCAGCAGCCAAGGAGTGAGCCCCGGGAGGACAGATACGCAGTATTTT.

The V call is TRBV20-1, the J call TRBJ1-2, with TRBD1 matching 7 bases. The CDR3 has 13 residues. The germline gives CDR1 DFQATT, CDR2 SNEGSKA (reference sequence). Trimming took 3 bases from V and 5 from J; bases not matched to a gene: 6. The CDR3 sequence: CSASTGALYGYTF. CDR3 nucleotides: TGCAGTGCTAGTACAGGGGCCCTTTATGGCTACACCTTC.

The gene calls are TRBV6-6 and TRBJ2-5, with 10 bases lining up with TRBD1. The CDR3 spans 16 residues. The trim removed 6 bases at V and 0 bases at J, leaving 7 bases unmatched. Germline CDR1 and CDR2: MNHNY and SVGAGI (reference sequence). In DNA form, the CDR3 reads TGTGCCAGCAGCGCCCGGGACAGGGGAGACCAAGAGACCCAGTACTTC. This translates into CASSARDRGDQETQYF.